Below are 19 T cell receptor beta chains sequenced from a single sample in a study of OX40 agonist ivuxolimab in advanced cancers. Data came from immunoSEQ multiplex PCR; TCRdb stores just in-frame clones and leaves some out. The repertoire holds about 72,000 clones, with 87% as singletons. The sequencing used CD4+ or CD8+ T cells sorted from blood, collected in a trial of the OX40 agonist ivuxolimab. These receptors were obtained from an adult with an advanced solid tumor such as melanoma, head and neck, liver or kidney cancer.

This rearrangement joins TRBV5-6 to TRBJ2-2, with a weak D call TRBD1 (6 bases). This CDR3 region has 14 residues. From germline, CDR1 is SGHDT and CDR2 YYEEEE. Trimming took off 0 bases at V and 3 bases at J, with 6 bases between the two ends. The CDR3 loop is CASSLDRDTGELFF. DNA for the CDR3: TGTGCCAGCAGCTTGGACAGGGACACCGGGGAGCTGTTTTTT.

CDR3 in DNA: TGCGCCAGCAGTCCCGGGACTAGCGGGAGGGCCCGCTACGAGCAGTACTTC. It is translated as CASSPGTSGRARYEQYF. The chain has TRBV10-1 and TRBJ2-7, with 16 bases identical to TRBD2. J gave up 3 bases and V 5 bases, and 7 bases lay outside the gene matches. Germline V gives CDR1 WNHNN, CDR2 SYGVQD (reference sequence). The CDR3 has 17 residues.

This clone came up once. The J gene is TRBJ2-1, the V gene TRBV2; the match to TRBD2 covers 9 bases. Trimming took 8 bases from V and 4 from J; bases not matched to a gene: 6. This CDR3 has 14 amino acids. Germline lookup yields CDR1 SNHLY and CDR2 FYNNEI. The CDR3 loop is CASFSGGQYNEQFF. DNA of the CDR3: TGTGCCAGCTTCAGCGGGGGGCAGTACAATGAGCAGTTCTTC.

The chain joins TRBV28 to TRBJ2-2; a weak D match, TRBD1 (6 bases). The CDR3 spans 16 residues. Trimming removed 10 bases from V and 1 base from J, with 19 bases in between. The germline V gene has CDR1 MDHEN and CDR2 SYDVKM. The CDR3 loop is CATEKPGTRNTGELFF. CDR3 sequence (DNA): TGTGCCACCGAAAAACCCGGGACACGGAACACCGGGGAGCTGTTTTTT.

This chain joins TRBV11-1 and TRBJ2-3; a possible D gene is TRBD2 (6 bases). With 2 bases removed from V and 7 bases from J, the gap between germline ends came to 10 bases. Per germline, CDR1 SGHAT and CDR2 FQDESV (reference sequence). The CDR3 totals 13 residues. The CDR3 loop reads CASSLSGEYTQYF. Here the CDR3 DNA reads TGTGCCAGCAGCTTATCGGGGGAATATACGCAGTATTTT. Together with reference TRBV11-1 and TRBJ2-3, the CDR3 gives the full variable domain: EAEVAQSPRYKITEKSQAVAFWCDPISGHATLYWYRQILGQGPELLVQFQDESVVDDSQLPKDRFSAERLKGVDSTLKIQPAELGDSAMYLCASSLSGEYTQYFGPGTRLTVL.

In its sample, this clone was seen a few times. The chain uses TRBV11-2 and TRBJ2-1; D may be TRBD1 or TRBD2 (6 bases each). With 5 bases removed from V and 7 bases from J, the gap between germline ends came to 15 bases. The CDR3 extends over 14 amino acids. Germline V gene lookup returns CDR1 SGHAT and CDR2 FQNNGV. The DNA of the CDR3 is TGTGCCAGCAGCCTAATAGGGGGGTGGAATGAGCAGTTCTTC. As protein: CASSLIGGWNEQFF.

This clone was counted a single time. The J gene is TRBJ1-3, the V gene TRBV2, with D tentatively TRBD1 (5 bases). The CDR3 contains 15 residues. The V end lost 8 bases, the J end lost 0 bases, and 14 bases lay between the germline ends. Germline CDR1 reads SNHLY; CDR2 reads FYNNEI. The CDR3 region is CASSANQGSGNTIYF. CDR3 in DNA: TGTGCCAGCTCGGCAAACCAGGGCTCTGGAAACACCATATATTTT.

The chain recombines TRBV5-1 with TRBJ1-5, with TRBD1 identical over 10 bases. The length of the CDR3 is 16 residues. The V gene's germline CDR1 is SGHRS and CDR2 YFSETQ. With V trimmed by 0 bases and J by 4 bases, 4 bases remained unmatched. The CDR3 loop is CASSLGTGGLNQPQHF. CDR3 coding DNA: TGCGCCAGCAGCTTGGGGACAGGGGGTTTAAATCAGCCCCAGCATTTT.

This clone was seen only a few times. J is TRBJ1-2 and V is TRBV2, with a possible D match to TRBD1 (6 bases). V was shortened by 2 bases and J by 8 bases, with 12 bases between the two germline ends. CDR1 and CDR2 (germline): SNHLY, FYNNEI. The CDR3 has 13 residues. The CDR3 bases are TGTGCCAGCAGTGAACGTCAGGGGAACGGCTACACCTTC. Translation gives CASSERQGNGYTF.

This clone was counted a few times. J is TRBJ2-1 and V is TRBV19; 9 bases match TRBD1. Trimming cost V 4 bases and J 6 bases; bases outside gene matches: 4. CDR1 is LNHDA and CDR2 is SQIVND in the germline V gene (reference sequence). CDR3 length equals 14 residues. The CDR3: CASSTGQGINEQFF. The CDR3 DNA is TGTGCCAGTAGTACGGGACAGGGCATCAATGAGCAGTTCTTC.

The chain combines TRBV19 with TRBJ1-5; D gene unclear. V dropped 5 bases and J dropped 9 bases, with 11 bases sitting between them. Germline loops: CDR1 LNHDA, CDR2 SQIVND (reference sequence). This CDR3 has 12 amino acids. CDR3 in DNA: TGTGCCAGTAGTGGCCTGGTAGGGCCCCAGCATTTT. Amino acid sequence: CASSGLVGPQHF.

The rearrangement joins TRBV19 to TRBJ2-3; 7 bases align to TRBD2. CDR1 is LNHDA, CDR2 SQIVND, per germline (reference sequence). V dropped 4 bases and J dropped 7; count of bases not matched to a gene: 8. This CDR3 contains 14 residues. The CDR3 region has the DNA TGTGCCAGTAGTACGGGGGAGGGCACGAATACGCAGTATTTT. Encoded protein: CASSTGEGTNTQYF.

The chain is built from TRBV29-1 and TRBJ1-4, with D unresolved. This CDR3 is built from 11 residues. The V end lost 6 bases, the J end lost 5 bases, and 7 bases lay between the germline ends. Germline V gene sequence: CDR1 SQVTM, CDR2 ANQGSEA. CDR3 nucleotide sequence: TGCAGCGTCGATTGGAATGAAAAACTGTTTTTT. The encoded protein is CSVDWNEKLFF.

This clone was observed once. The rearrangement joins TRBV29-1 to TRBJ1-4; D not certain. Trimming removed 6 bases at V and 8 bases at J, with 13 bases between. This CDR3 is built from 12 residues. The V gene's germline CDR1 is SQVTM and CDR2 ANQGSEA. The CDR3: CSVEGGQEKLFF. The CDR3 bases are TGCAGCGTGGAGGGCGGGCAAGAAAAACTGTTTTTT.

The CDR3 loop reads CASQPQGLAFIGEQFF. The CDR3 coding sequence is TGTGCCAGCCAACCCCAGGGACTAGCGTTCATAGGTGAGCAGTTCTTC. V gene TRBV7-9 combines with J gene TRBJ2-1, with 10 bases lining up with TRBD2. The CDR3 loop spans 16 amino acids. From germline, CDR1 is SEHNR and CDR2 FQNEAQ (reference sequence). V gave up 8 bases and J gave up 9 bases; unmatched junction bases: 16.

This chain connects TRBV5-5 to TRBJ1-5; D remains unclear. CDR1 SGHKS and CDR2 YYEKEE come from the germline V gene (reference sequence). The CDR3 loop spans 15 amino acids. With 4 bases removed from V and 2 bases from J, the gap between germline ends came to 13 bases. The CDR3 DNA is TGTGCCAGCAGCCCGGACGGTCGGGGCAATCAGCCCCAGCATTTT. Encoded protein: CASSPDGRGNQPQHF.

The V call is TRBV2, the J call TRBJ1-5, with 9 bases aligning to TRBD1. This CDR3 is 14 amino acids long. Germline assignment: CDR1 SNHLY and CDR2 FYNNEI. The J segment lost 6 bases and the V segment lost 7 bases, leaving 7 bases of the junction unmatched. The CDR3 DNA follows: TGTGCCAGCACCTGGGACAGGGAGTTTCAGCCCCAGCATTTT. Protein sequence: CASTWDREFQPQHF.

The J gene is TRBJ2-2, the V gene TRBV9, with TRBD2 matching 11 bases. CDR3 size: 19 residues. V was pared by 2 bases and J by 2 bases, with 11 bases of the junction left unmatched. Germline V CDR1 and CDR2: SGDLS, YYNGEE. CDR3 amino acids: CASSVLPSTSGGNTGELFF. For the CDR3, the DNA is TGTGCCAGCAGCGTTTTGCCCTCTACTAGCGGGGGAAACACCGGGGAGCTGTTTTTT.

This chain links TRBV5-1 with TRBJ2-2, with D hard to call. From germline, CDR1 is SGHRS and CDR2 YFSETQ. CDR3 length: 12 amino acids. Deletions cut 6 bases from V and 8 bases from J, with 11 bases between. CDR3 residues: CASTHYSGELFF. Written as DNA, the CDR3 is TGCGCCAGCACCCATTACTCTGGGGAGCTGTTTTTT. Looking up the rest from reference TRBV5-1 and TRBJ2-2 gives the full variable domain: KAGVTQTPRYLIKTRGQQVTLSCSPISGHRSVSWYQQTPGQGLQFLFEYFSETQRNKGNFPGRFSGRQFSNSRSEMNVSTLELGDSALYLCASTHYSGELFFGEGSRLTVL.